This T cell receptor beta chain was captured by sequencing in a study of control samples from healthy donors and cancer patients (TCRdb year 2020). Trimming removed 0 bases from V and 8 bases from J, leaving 11 bases between the germline ends. CDR1 SGHNT and CDR2 YYREEE are derived from the germline V gene (reference sequence). Inclusive of the bounding cysteine and phenylalanine, the CDR3 is 13 residues long. Only the CDR3 region is kept as DNA, spanning 39 bases read in frame from base 1. Library method: the immunoSEQ multiplex PCR assay. The immuneACCESS repertoire file appears here via TCRdb, limited to in-frame rearrangements. These files lack a portion of the clones; in checked studies, under half of the deficit traces to unresolved V genes, and the cause of the others is not known. Within this sample are about 150,000 clones, with around 90% of them counted one time only. The ten most abundant clones make up around 4.9% of the sample.

About this clone itself: No antigen is known for it. Per-base qualities were not stored, and no clone one base away is much larger.

Sequencing was done on a sample of blood. The receptor chain draws on TRBV5-4 and TRBJ1-2; TRBD1 might be the D gene, on 6 matching bases. The sequence was obtained from a man aged 25 to 40 in good health. The sequenced DNA: TGTGCCAGCAGCTTGGACAGGGTTTTCGGCTACACCTTC. The resulting protein is CASSLDRVFGYTF.